This TCR beta chain was profiled in a study of blood T cell repertoires in COVID-19. How the authors handled the data: Using reference gene primer amplification, nucleated cell counts were estimated. The data were produced by immunoSEQ multiplex PCR, yet TCRdb's version contains in-frame clones alone and is incomplete. That table furnishes V, J and clone size, whereas the DNA furnished D and trimming. The top ten clones hold less than 0.6% of a sample with 150,000 to 180,000 clones, roughly nine tenths of them seen once. Sequenced sample: peripheral blood. This receptor was obtained from a man in his fifties with acute or convalescent COVID-19.

The CDR3 spells CASRPRSGNYEQYF. The CDR3 bases are TGTGCCAGCAGGCCGCGTAGCGGGAACTACGAGCAGTACTTC. This sequence joins TRBV11-1 and TRBJ2-7, with 8 bases matching TRBD2. CDR3 length: 14 amino acids. Germline V lookup: CDR1 SGHAT, CDR2 FQDESV (reference sequence). The trim removed 6 bases at V and 3 bases at J, leaving 7 bases unmatched.